Sequencing of this T cell receptor beta chain was carried out in a study of blood T cell repertoires in COVID-19. The CDR3 extends over 15 amino acids. The germline V gene has CDR1 MNHEY and CDR2 SMNVEV (reference sequence). The ends were cut back, 0 bases at V and 4 bases at J, with 10 bases in the middle. Data came from immunoSEQ multiplex PCR; TCRdb stores just in-frame clones and leaves some out. Found here are around 270,000 clones, around 84% of them singletons; the top ten hold under 5%. The chain is built from TRBV27 and TRBJ1-5; no reliable D call. This receptor was identified in a man aged 55-75 years with acute or convalescent COVID-19. The sample taken for sequencing was peripheral blood. CDR3 nucleotides: TGTGCCAGCAGTTTATCGCAACGGTATAATCAGCCCCAGCATTTT. Translating gives CASSLSQRYNQPQHF.